This TCR beta chain was found in a study of blood T cells in healthy people across ages. This clonotype was counted between two and nine times. A J-beta primer mix and a sample-barcoded 5' primer were used in a second PCR of roughly 6 to 11 cycles. Each cDNA molecule was tagged by a template-switch adaptor that had 12 random nucleotides. Every sample produced at least 3 million CDR3-containing paired-end reads. TCRdb analysed the 5' RACE reads with MiXCR anew, one entry per CDR3 protein. Among about 1.4 million distinct CDR3 sequences, approximately 60% were seen once, and the ten largest hold under 8.5%. The V and J ends lost 5 bases and 2 bases, in that order; junction bases with no gene match: 6. CDR3 length: 16 residues. CDR1 is MNHEY, CDR2 SVGAGI, per germline.

The sample was blood. The sequence derives from a man between 18 and 29 years old in good health. V usage is TRBV6-5 and J usage is TRBJ2-3; 11 nucleotides match TRBD2. The CDR3 DNA reads as TGTGCCAGCAGTCCACTAGCGGGGGCCCCCACAGATACGCAGTATTTT. It translates to CASSPLAGAPTDTQYF.